These 13 T cell receptor beta chains were sequenced from one sample in a study of CD8 T cells in Susac syndrome. Reverse transcription of about 0.45 to 1 ug RNA was performed with random hexamers. TCRdb analysed the immunoSEQ multiplex PCR reads with MiXCR anew, one entry per CDR3 protein. The sample includes roughly 200,000 distinct CDR3 sequences, about 93% of them seen just once. The sequenced sample was CD4+ T cells from PBMCs. Source of these receptors: a human donor with Susac syndrome.

The chain employs TRBV19 and TRBJ2-3, with D tentatively TRBD1 or TRBD2 (5 bases each). V was trimmed by 5 bases and J by 4 bases, leaving 10 bases between them. Per the germline V gene, CDR1 is LNHDA and CDR2 is SQIVND (reference sequence). The CDR3 covers 13 residues. Here the CDR3 reads CASSPQGPDTQYF. The DNA of the CDR3 is TGTGCCAGTAGTCCCCAGGGACCAGATACGCAGTATTTT.

The chain joins TRBV7-8 to TRBJ2-1, with a possible D match to TRBD2 (5 bases). Germline V gene lookup returns CDR1 SGHVS and CDR2 FQNEAQ. V was shortened by 1 base and J by 10 bases, with 11 bases between the two germline ends. CDR3 length equals 13 residues. The CDR3 protein is CASSLVATGEQFF. The CDR3 nucleotides read TGTGCCAGCAGCTTAGTCGCGACGGGGGAGCAGTTCTTC.

In its sample, this clonotype was seen once. The rearrangement joins TRBV12-3 or TRBV12-4 to TRBJ1-1; D remains ambiguous. This CDR3 region has 13 residues. With 6 bases removed from V and 3 bases from J, the gap between germline ends came to 11 bases. The chain's CDR3 is CASSPVEDTEAFF. The CDR3 DNA reads as TGTGCCAGCAGCCCTGTAGAGGACACTGAAGCTTTCTTT.

The chain recombines TRBV12-3 or TRBV12-4 with TRBJ2-1; D might be TRBD2 (7 bases). The CDR3 loop spans 14 amino acids. V was cut by 2 bases and J by 9 bases, with 14 bases left in between. CDR3: CASSLQRDTAEQFF. Here the CDR3 DNA reads TGTGCCAGCAGTTTACAGCGGGACACAGCTGAGCAGTTCTTC.

The V gene is TRBV7-2, the J gene TRBJ2-5; 8 nucleotides align to TRBD1. Germline CDR1 is SGHTA and CDR2 is FQGNSA. Trimming took 3 bases from V and 2 from J; bases not matched to a gene: 2. The CDR3 runs to 14 residues. The CDR3 is CASSLDRVQETQYF. CDR3 bases: TGTGCCAGCAGCTTGGACAGGGTGCAAGAGACCCAGTACTTC.

V usage is TRBV30 and J usage is TRBJ2-3; unclear D gene. In germline, CDR1 is GTSNPN, CDR2 SVGIG (reference sequence). The CDR3 loop spans 12 amino acids. V lost 0 bases and J 9 bases, leaving 10 bases between the germline ends. CDR3 residues: CAWSVSEDTQYF. The CDR3 DNA follows: TGTGCCTGGAGTGTAAGTGAGGACACGCAGTATTTT.

The chain combines TRBV4-3 with TRBJ2-2, with 7 bases identical to TRBD2. The CDR3 spans 17 residues. V shed 4 bases and J 2 bases; nucleotides not matched to a gene: 10. Germline CDR1 reads LGHNA; CDR2 reads YSLEER. CDR3 in amino acids: CASSRRKAGRNTGELFF. DNA for the CDR3: TGCGCCAGCAGCCGACGAAAAGCGGGAAGAAACACCGGGGAGCTGTTTTTT.

V usage is TRBV29-1 and J usage is TRBJ2-3, with 12 bases aligning to TRBD1. The CDR3 sequence is 14 residues long. From germline, CDR1 is SQVTM and CDR2 ANQGSEA. With V trimmed by 6 bases and J by 4 bases, 5 bases remained unmatched. The CDR3 coding sequence is TGCAGCGTGGGACAGGGGGCCAACCCAGATACGCAGTATTTT. Translation gives CSVGQGANPDTQYF.

The gene calls are TRBV7-2 and TRBJ1-5; a weak D match, TRBD1 (6 bases). Germline V gives CDR1 SGHTA, CDR2 FQGNSA. V was shortened by 6 bases and J by 4 bases, with 16 bases between the two germline ends. The CDR3 totals 15 residues. The DNA of the CDR3 is TGTGCCAGCAGTCCGACAGGCCCCGTTAATCAGCCCCAGCATTTT. This translates into CASSPTGPVNQPQHF.

The chain recombines TRBV7-9 with TRBJ2-5, with D tentatively TRBD1 or TRBD2 (5 bases each). The CDR3 runs 14 residues. Trimming took 4 bases from V and 0 from J, leaving 9 bases between them. Germline V gene sequence: CDR1 SEHNR, CDR2 FQNEAQ (reference sequence). The CDR3 DNA sequence: TGTGCCAGCAGCTCCGGGACCCACCAAGAGACCCAGTACTTC. Protein product: CASSSGTHQETQYF.

The chain recombines TRBV14 with TRBJ1-1, with D hard to call. The CDR3 is made up of 13 amino acids. Germline lookup yields CDR1 SGHDN and CDR2 FVKESK. Trimming left V 2 bases short and J 0 bases short, with 4 bases between. The CDR3 bases are TGTGCCAGCAGCCAACTCATGAACACTGAAGCTTTCTTT. Translated, it gives CASSQLMNTEAFF.

The rearrangement uses TRBV4-1 and TRBJ2-1; 13 nucleotides agree with TRBD2. CDR3 length: 16 amino acids. Trimming removed 2 bases from V and 8 bases from J; junction bases left unmatched: 6. Germline V gene lookup returns CDR1 MGHRA and CDR2 YSYEKL. Written as DNA, the CDR3 is TGCGCCAGCAGCCAACGTACTAGCGGGGGGGCGCATGAGCAGTTCTTC. Translated: CASSQRTSGGAHEQFF.

The chain carries TRBV20-1 and TRBJ2-3; 9 nucleotides agree with TRBD2. V lost 6 bases, J lost 4 bases, and 8 bases stayed unmatched. This CDR3 is built from 14 residues. Germline V gene sequence: CDR1 DFQATT, CDR2 SNEGSKA (reference sequence). For the CDR3, the DNA is TGCAGTGCCCAAGCGGGGGGAATTGCAGATACGCAGTATTTT. Translated: CSAQAGGIADTQYF.